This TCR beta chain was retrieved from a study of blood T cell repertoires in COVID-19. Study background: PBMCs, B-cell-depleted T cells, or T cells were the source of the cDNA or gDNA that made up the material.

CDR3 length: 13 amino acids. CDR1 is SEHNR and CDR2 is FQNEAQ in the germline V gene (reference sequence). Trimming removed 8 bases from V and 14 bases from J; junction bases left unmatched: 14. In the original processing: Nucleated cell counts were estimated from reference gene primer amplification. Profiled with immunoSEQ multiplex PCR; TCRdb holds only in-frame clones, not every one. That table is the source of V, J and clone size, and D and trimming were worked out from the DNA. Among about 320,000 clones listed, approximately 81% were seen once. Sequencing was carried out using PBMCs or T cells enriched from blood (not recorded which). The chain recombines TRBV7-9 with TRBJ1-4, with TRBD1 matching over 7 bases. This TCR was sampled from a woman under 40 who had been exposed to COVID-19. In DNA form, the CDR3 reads TGTGCCAGCGCCCCGTACCGAGAGGGGGCTCTGTTTTTT. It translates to CASAPYREGALFF.